This TCR beta chain was sequenced for a study of blood T cell repertoires in COVID-19. Measured with immunoSEQ multiplex PCR; TCRdb has only the in-frame clones, and not every one. Of about 250,000 clones detected, more than 80% appear once; the ten largest clones hold under 3%. Germline values: CDR1 MDHEN, CDR2 SYDVKM. V gave up 8 bases and J gave up 2 bases, with 12 bases separating them. This CDR3 region has 14 residues. The TCR was taken from a woman in her late teens or twenties who had recovered from COVID-19. The chain uses TRBV28 and TRBJ2-2; D possibly corresponds to TRBD1 (5 bases). Sequencing used PBMCs or T cells enriched from blood (not recorded which). The CDR3 protein is CASPDTNNTGELFF. CDR3 bases: TGTGCCAGCCCGGACACGAACAACACCGGGGAGCTGTTTTTT.